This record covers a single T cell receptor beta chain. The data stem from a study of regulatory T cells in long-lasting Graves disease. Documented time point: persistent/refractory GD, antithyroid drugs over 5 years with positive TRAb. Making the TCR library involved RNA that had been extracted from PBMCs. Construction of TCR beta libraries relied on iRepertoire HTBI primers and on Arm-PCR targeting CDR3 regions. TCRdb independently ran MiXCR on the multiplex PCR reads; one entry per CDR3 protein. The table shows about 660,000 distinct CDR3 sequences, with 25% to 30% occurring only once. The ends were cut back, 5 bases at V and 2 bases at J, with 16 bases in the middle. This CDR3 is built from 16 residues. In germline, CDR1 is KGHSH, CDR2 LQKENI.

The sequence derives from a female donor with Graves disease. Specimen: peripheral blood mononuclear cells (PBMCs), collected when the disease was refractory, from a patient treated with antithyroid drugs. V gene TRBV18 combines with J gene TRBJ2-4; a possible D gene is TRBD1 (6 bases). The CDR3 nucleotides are TGTGCCAGCTCAGCTACTAACAGGGAACCCAAAAACATTCAGTACTTC. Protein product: CASSATNREPKNIQYF.